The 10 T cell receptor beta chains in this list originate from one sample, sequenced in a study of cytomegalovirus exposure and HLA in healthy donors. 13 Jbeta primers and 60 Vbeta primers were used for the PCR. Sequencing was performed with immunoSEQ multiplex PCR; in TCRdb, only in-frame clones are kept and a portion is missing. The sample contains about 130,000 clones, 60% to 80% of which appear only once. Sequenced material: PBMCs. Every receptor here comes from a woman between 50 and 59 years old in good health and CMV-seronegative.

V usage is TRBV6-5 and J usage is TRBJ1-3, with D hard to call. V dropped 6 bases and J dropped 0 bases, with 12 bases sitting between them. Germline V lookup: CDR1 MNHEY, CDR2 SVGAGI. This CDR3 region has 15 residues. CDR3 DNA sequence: TGTGCCAGCAGGGAGAGGGTACTCTCTGGAAACACCATATATTTT. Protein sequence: CASRERVLSGNTIYF.

The CDR3 loop reads CASSVGTLSSYEQYF. Written as DNA, the CDR3 is TGTGCCAGCAGCGTCGGGACTCTGAGCTCCTACGAGCAGTACTTC. This sequence joins TRBV9 and TRBJ2-5; tentatively, D is TRBD2 (6 bases). The DNA end lines up better with TRBJ2-7; the J call may be wrong. The CDR3 length is 15 residues. From germline, CDR1 is SGDLS and CDR2 YYNGEE.

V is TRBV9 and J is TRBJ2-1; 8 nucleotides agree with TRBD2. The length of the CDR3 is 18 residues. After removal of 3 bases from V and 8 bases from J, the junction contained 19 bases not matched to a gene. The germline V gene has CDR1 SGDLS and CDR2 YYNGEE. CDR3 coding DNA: TGTGCCAGCAGCGCCCCCCCCGGAGGGGAGCGGGAGAAGTATGAGCAGTTCTTC. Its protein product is CASSAPPGGEREKYEQFF.

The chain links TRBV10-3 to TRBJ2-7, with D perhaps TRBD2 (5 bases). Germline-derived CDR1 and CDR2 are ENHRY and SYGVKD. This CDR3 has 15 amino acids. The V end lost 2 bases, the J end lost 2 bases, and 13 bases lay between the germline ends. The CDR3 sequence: CAISEELEGPYEQYF. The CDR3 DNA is TGTGCCATCAGTGAGGAGCTTGAGGGTCCCTACGAGCAGTACTTC.

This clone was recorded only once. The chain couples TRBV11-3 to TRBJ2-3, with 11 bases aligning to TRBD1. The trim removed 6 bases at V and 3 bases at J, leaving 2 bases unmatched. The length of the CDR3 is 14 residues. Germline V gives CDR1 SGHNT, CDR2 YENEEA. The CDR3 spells CASSGTGGTDTQYF. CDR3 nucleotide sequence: TGTGCCAGCAGTGGGACAGGGGGTACAGATACGCAGTATTTT.

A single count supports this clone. This CDR3 reads CASSLEAGGGTEAFF. DNA of the CDR3: TGTGCCAGCAGCTTAGAGGCAGGGGGCGGCACTGAAGCTTTCTTT. This sequence joins TRBV7-2 and TRBJ1-1; 8 bases match TRBD1. The CDR3 is 15 amino acids. The J segment lost 4 bases and the V segment lost 1 base, leaving 5 bases of the junction unmatched. Per germline, CDR1 SGHTA and CDR2 FQGNSA.

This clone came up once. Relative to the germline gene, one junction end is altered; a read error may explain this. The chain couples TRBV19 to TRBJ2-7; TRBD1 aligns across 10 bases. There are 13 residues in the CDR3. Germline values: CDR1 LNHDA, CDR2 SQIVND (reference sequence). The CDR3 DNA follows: TGCCGCAGGGACAGGGGAACCCCCTACGAGCAGTACTTC. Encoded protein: CRRDRGTPYEQYF.

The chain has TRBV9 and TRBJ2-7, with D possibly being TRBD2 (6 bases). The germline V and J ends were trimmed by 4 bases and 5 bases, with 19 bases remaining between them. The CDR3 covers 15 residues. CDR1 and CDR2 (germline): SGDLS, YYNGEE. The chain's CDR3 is CASSSRLDQDDEQYF. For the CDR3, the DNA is TGTGCCAGCAGCTCCAGACTAGACCAAGATGACGAGCAGTACTTC.

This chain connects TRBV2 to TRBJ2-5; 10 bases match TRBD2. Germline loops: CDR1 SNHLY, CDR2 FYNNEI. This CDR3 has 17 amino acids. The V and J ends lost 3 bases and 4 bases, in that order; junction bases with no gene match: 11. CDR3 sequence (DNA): TGTGCCAGCAGTGAGATTGGTAGCGGGAGGCAGGCAGAGACCCAGTACTTC. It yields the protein CASSEIGSGRQAETQYF.

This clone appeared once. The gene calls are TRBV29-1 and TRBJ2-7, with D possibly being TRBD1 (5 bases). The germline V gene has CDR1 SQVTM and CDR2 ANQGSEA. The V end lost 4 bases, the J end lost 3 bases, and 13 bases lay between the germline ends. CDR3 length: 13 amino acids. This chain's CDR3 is CSVVIGVYYEQYF. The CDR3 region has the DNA TGCAGCGTTGTGATAGGGGTCTACTACGAGCAGTACTTC.